This entry lists 23 T cell receptor beta chains sequenced from one sample in a study of T cells in localized non-small cell lung cancer (dated by TCRdb to 2020 to 2022). The method behind the library was the immunoSEQ multiplex PCR assay. The source is immuneACCESS, and TCRdb retained only in-frame sequences with V and J called. Part of the clones is not carried over; for the studies checked, unresolved V genes explain less than half of this, and the remainder is unexplained. The sample table contains about 77,000 clones; only one count was recorded for around 90% of them. The top ten hold approximately 22% of the sample. Sequences were derived from peripheral blood, sampled before any cancer treatment. The origin of the receptors is a woman aged 40 to 75 with stage I squamous cell lung carcinoma.

V is TRBV5-1 and J is TRBJ1-2; a weak D match, TRBD1 (5 bases). Per germline, CDR1 SGHRS and CDR2 YFSETQ. Trimming stripped 0 bases from V and 5 bases from J, with 14 bases between. CDR3 length equals 15 residues. The CDR3: CASSLEQAAGYGYTF. The CDR3 bases are TGCGCCAGCAGCTTGGAACAGGCCGCCGGATATGGCTACACCTTC.

This clone was seen more than once but under ten times. The chain joins TRBV29-1 to TRBJ1-4, with 7 nucleotides matching TRBD1. V gave up 4 bases and J gave up 8 bases; unmatched junction bases: 7. CDR3 length: 13 amino acids. Germline CDR1 SQVTM, CDR2 ANQGSEA. CDR3 in amino acids: CSVVVQGPEKLFF. Written as DNA, the CDR3 is TGCAGCGTTGTAGTACAGGGGCCCGAAAAACTGTTTTTT.

The chain employs TRBV7-6 and TRBJ1-2, with D maybe TRBD1 (5 bases). Trimming pared 5 bases from V and 6 bases from J, leaving 16 bases between. The length of the CDR3 is 14 residues. Germline values: CDR1 SGHVS, CDR2 FNYEAQ. CDR3 nucleotide sequence: TGTGCCAGCAGCCCCCAACAGGCCAGGGATGGCTACACCTTC. Its translation: CASSPQQARDGYTF.

This clone was counted a few times. The V and J genes are TRBV15 and TRBJ1-3; D call uncertain. Per the germline V gene, CDR1 is LNHNV and CDR2 is YYDKDF (reference sequence). The CDR3 runs to 12 residues. The V gene lost 3 bases and the J gene lost 2 bases, with 2 bases spanning the gap. CDR3: CATSRAGNTIYF. The DNA for the CDR3 is TGTGCCACCAGCAGGGCTGGAAACACCATATATTTT. Based on the CDR3 plus reference TRBV15 and TRBJ1-3, the full variable domain is DAMVIQNPRYQVTQFGKPVTLSCSQTLNHNVMYWYQQKSSQAPKLLFHYYDKDFNNEADTPDNFQSRRPNTSFCFLDIRSPGLGDTAMYLCATSRAGNTIYFGEGSWLTVV.

This chain uses TRBV19 with TRBJ1-6, with D uncertain. The CDR3 consists of 14 residues. The V and J ends lost 4 bases and 7 bases respectively, with 11 bases between them. From germline, CDR1 is LNHDA and CDR2 SQIVND (reference sequence). The CDR3 region has the DNA TGTGCCAGTAGTACGTGGGAAGGGAATTCACCCCTCCACTTT. Protein: CASSTWEGNSPLHF.

Written as DNA, the CDR3 is TGTGCCAGCAGCTTCGAAGGGACAGCGAATGGCTACACCTTC. Its protein product is CASSFEGTANGYTF. V is TRBV9 and J is TRBJ1-2; 7 nucleotides match TRBD1. Unmatched junction bases numbered 9, after V lost 4 bases and J lost 6 bases. The CDR3 covers 14 residues. In germline, CDR1 is SGDLS, CDR2 YYNGEE.

The J gene is TRBJ1-4, the V gene TRBV2; D is perhaps TRBD1 (5 bases). CDR1 and CDR2 (germline): SNHLY, FYNNEI. Trimming took off 3 bases at V and 7 bases at J, with 12 bases between the two ends. The length of the CDR3 is 14 residues. DNA for the CDR3: TGTGCCAGCAGTGACCGCACAGGAGTTGAAAAACTGTTTTTT. Translation: CASSDRTGVEKLFF. The variable domain in full, with the rest retrieved from reference TRBV2 and TRBJ1-4, is EPEVTQTPSHQVTQMGQEVILRCVPISNHLYFYWYRQILGQKVEFLVSFYNNEISEKSEIFDDQFSVERPDGSNFTLKIRSTKLEDSAMYFCASSDRTGVEKLFFGSGTQLSVL.

The chain uses TRBV5-1 and TRBJ2-2; a possible D gene is TRBD2 (8 bases). Per the germline V gene, CDR1 is SGHRS and CDR2 is YFSETQ. The ends were cut back, 6 bases at V and 2 bases at J, with 14 bases in the middle. CDR3 length equals 15 residues. The CDR3 DNA sequence: TGCGCCAGCACGGGAGGGGGCTTCAACACCGGGGAGCTGTTTTTT. It encodes CASTGGGFNTGELFF.

This chain's CDR3 is CASISHGTGGNEQYF. CDR3 coding DNA: TGTGCCAGCATTTCCCACGGGACAGGGGGCAACGAGCAGTACTTC. The chain combines TRBV28 with TRBJ2-7; 12 bases match TRBD1. CDR3 size: 15 residues. Germline trimming cut 7 bases from V and 5 bases from J; bases unmatched to any gene: 9. Germline lookup yields CDR1 MDHEN and CDR2 SYDVKM.

About this clone itself: Other nucleotide sequences from this sample produce the same CDR3. This chain joins TRBV11-2 and TRBJ2-2; 9 bases line up with TRBD1. From germline, CDR1 is SGHAT and CDR2 FQNNGV. The CDR3 consists of 15 residues. V trimming: 3 bases; J trimming: 1 base; junction bases outside the gene matches: 0. DNA for the CDR3: TGTGCCAGCAGCTTGGGACAGGGGAACACCGGGGAGCTGTTTTTT. Its protein is CASSLGQGNTGELFF.

This clone was detected once. The V call is TRBV1, the J call TRBJ1-1. TRBV1 is shown as a pseudogene. The CDR3 consists of 14 residues. The CDR3 DNA is TGCACCAGCATGGAGGGCGGACGGTACACTGAAGCTTTCTTT. It codes for CTSMEGGRYTEAFF.

The chain has TRBV7-3 and TRBJ2-2, with TRBD1 identical over 7 bases. There are 14 residues in the CDR3. With V trimmed by 7 bases and J by 4 bases, 6 bases remained unmatched. Germline V gene sequence: CDR1 SGHTA, CDR2 FQGTGA. CDR3 protein: CASTTGTVTGELFF. The CDR3 nucleotides read TGTGCCAGCACCACCGGGACAGTCACCGGGGAGCTGTTTTTT.

This chain links TRBV6-5 with TRBJ1-6; D is unclear. Germline V lookup: CDR1 MNHEY, CDR2 SVGAGI. This CDR3 contains 14 residues. Trimming stripped 3 bases from V and 10 bases from J, with 13 bases between. This CDR3 reads CASSYSGVVSPLHF. CDR3 nucleotides: TGTGCCAGCAGTTATTCCGGGGTTGTGTCACCCCTCCACTTT.

V usage is TRBV7-9 and J usage is TRBJ1-1; D possibly corresponds to TRBD1 (5 bases). Trimming removed 4 bases from V and 4 bases from J, with 10 bases in between. The CDR3 contains 13 residues. CDR1 is SEHNR, CDR2 FQNEAQ, per germline (reference sequence). CDR3 protein: CASSWDQFTEAFF. The CDR3 DNA reads TGTGCCAGCAGCTGGGACCAGTTCACTGAAGCTTTCTTT.

The chain uses TRBV5-4 and TRBJ1-1; a weak D match, TRBD1 (5 bases). CDR3 size: 16 residues. V shed 0 bases and J shed 2 bases, with 14 bases lying between them. CDR1 SGHNT and CDR2 YYREEE come from the germline V gene (reference sequence). The CDR3 region is CASSLGGTAPNTEAFF. DNA of the CDR3: TGTGCCAGCAGCTTGGGAGGGACGGCGCCCAACACTGAAGCTTTCTTT.

V and J are TRBV6-6 and TRBJ2-5; 7 bases fit TRBD1. This CDR3 region has 13 residues. Germline V gene sequence: CDR1 MNHNY, CDR2 SVGAGI (reference sequence). V dropped 5 bases and J dropped 3; count of bases not matched to a gene: 3. CDR3 in DNA: TGTGCCAGCAGTGGGACAGAAAAAGAGACCCAGTACTTC. Translation: CASSGTEKETQYF.

A few counts support this clone. At one end, the junction sequence differs from germline, possibly due to a read error. The chain is built from TRBV10-3 and TRBJ1-1; maybe TRBD1 (5 bases). This CDR3 region has 15 residues. Looked up from germline, CDR1 is ENHRY and CDR2 is SYGVKD. The CDR3 here is CASSYPTQGNTEAFF. The DNA for the CDR3 is TGTGCCAGCAGTTATCCTACCCAGGGGAACACTGAAGCTTTCTTT.

The chain uses TRBV10-3 and TRBJ2-5; tentative D call: TRBD1 (5 bases). V was shortened by 5 bases and J by 3 bases, with 13 bases between the two germline ends. CDR3 length: 14 residues. Germline lookup yields CDR1 ENHRY and CDR2 SYGVKD. CDR3: CAISTAGSKETQYF. CDR3 coding DNA: TGTGCCATCAGTACAGCAGGGTCGAAAGAGACCCAGTACTTC.

The chain combines TRBV6-1 with TRBJ2-7; D is perhaps TRBD1 (6 bases). The CDR3 runs to 12 residues. Germline values: CDR1 MNHNS, CDR2 SASEGT. The V gene lost 6 bases and the J gene lost 3 bases, with 9 bases spanning the gap. The DNA for the CDR3 is TGTGCCAGCAGCCCCAGGGGCTACGAGCAGTACTTC. Translating gives CASSPRGYEQYF.

The chain recombines TRBV4-1 with TRBJ2-7; D is uncertain. The CDR3 runs 13 residues. The V end lost 1 base, the J end lost 4 bases, and 8 bases lay between the germline ends. CDR1 MGHRA and CDR2 YSYEKL come from the germline V gene. CDR3 sequence: CASSQGDEYEQYF. CDR3 bases: TGCGCCAGCAGCCAAGGTGATGAGTACGAGCAGTACTTC.

The chain has TRBV14 and TRBJ1-3; weak D call: TRBD1 (5 bases). The CDR3 extends over 15 amino acids. V lost 4 bases to trimming and J lost 0 bases, with 10 bases between them. Germline V lookup: CDR1 SGHDN, CDR2 FVKESK. The CDR3 region has the DNA TGTGCCAGCAGCCGAGGACAAATCTCTGGAAACACCATATATTTT. Translating gives CASSRGQISGNTIYF.

CDR3 region: CASRGQVRTEAFF. In nucleotides, the CDR3 is TGTGCCAGCAGAGGGCAGGTTCGCACTGAAGCTTTCTTT. The genes are TRBV5-5 and TRBJ1-1, with D unresolved. The V gene lost 5 bases and the J gene lost 4 bases, with 12 bases spanning the gap. This CDR3 is built from 13 residues. Germline V gene data show CDR1 as SGHKS and CDR2 as YYEKEE (reference sequence).

The CDR3 is CATSRDGAGTDTQYF. DNA for the CDR3: TGTGCCACCAGCAGAGACGGGGCGGGGACAGATACGCAGTATTTT. The chain joins TRBV15 to TRBJ2-3, with D possibly being TRBD2 (6 bases). Germline values: CDR1 LNHNV, CDR2 YYDKDF (reference sequence). The V and J ends lost 0 bases and 3 bases respectively, with 10 bases between them. This CDR3 has 15 amino acids.